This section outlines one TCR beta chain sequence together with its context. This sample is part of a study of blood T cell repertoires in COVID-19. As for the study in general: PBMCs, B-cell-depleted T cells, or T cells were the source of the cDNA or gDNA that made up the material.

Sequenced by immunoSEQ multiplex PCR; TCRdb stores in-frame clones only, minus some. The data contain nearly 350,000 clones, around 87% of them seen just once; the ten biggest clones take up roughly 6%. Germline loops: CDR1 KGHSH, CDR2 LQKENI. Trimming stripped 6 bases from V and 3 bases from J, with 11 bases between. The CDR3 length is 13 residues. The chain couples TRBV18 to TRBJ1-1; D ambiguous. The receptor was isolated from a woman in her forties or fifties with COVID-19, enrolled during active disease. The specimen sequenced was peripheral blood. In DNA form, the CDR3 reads TGTGCCAGCTCGCGGCACAAGTACACTGAAGCTTTCTTT. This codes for CASSRHKYTEAFF.